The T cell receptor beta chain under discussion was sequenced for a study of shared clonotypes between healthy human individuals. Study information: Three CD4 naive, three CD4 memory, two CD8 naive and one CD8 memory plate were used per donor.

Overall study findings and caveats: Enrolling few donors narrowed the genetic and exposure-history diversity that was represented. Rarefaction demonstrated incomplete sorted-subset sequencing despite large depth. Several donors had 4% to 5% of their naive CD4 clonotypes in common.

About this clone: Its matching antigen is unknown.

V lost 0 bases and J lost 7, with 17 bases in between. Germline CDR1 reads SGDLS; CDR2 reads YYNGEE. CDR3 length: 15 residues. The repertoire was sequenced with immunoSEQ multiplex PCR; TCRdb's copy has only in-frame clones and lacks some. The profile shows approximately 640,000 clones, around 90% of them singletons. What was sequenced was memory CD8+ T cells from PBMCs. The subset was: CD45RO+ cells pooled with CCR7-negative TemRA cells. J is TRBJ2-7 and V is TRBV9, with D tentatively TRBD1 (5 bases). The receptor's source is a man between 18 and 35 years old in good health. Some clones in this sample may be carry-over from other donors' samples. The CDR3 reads CASSVVDTSGMEQYF. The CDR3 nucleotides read TGTGCCAGCAGCGTAGTAGACACGTCAGGGATGGAGCAGTACTTC.